These 21 T cell receptor beta chains came from one sample sequenced in a study of CD8 T cells in ankylosing spondylitis. TCRdb re-called the 5' RACE reads through MiXCR, storing one row per CDR3 protein. The repertoire consists of roughly 140,000 distinct CDR3 sequences, with under 55% occurring once and the leading ten covering around 15%. The material sequenced was synovial fluid, either unsorted or a sorted T cell fraction (not recorded which). All receptors come from a male donor with ankylosing spondylitis.

This clonotype was found once. This chain uses TRBV27 with TRBJ1-5, with D possibly matching TRBD1 (5 bases). Germline-derived CDR1 and CDR2 are MNHEY and SMNVEV (reference sequence). This CDR3 region has 14 residues. V was trimmed by 5 bases and J by 4 bases, leaving 12 bases between them. CDR3 in DNA: TGTGCCAGCAGTCCCCCAGGGCTGAATCAGCCCCAGCATTTT. Its protein product is CASSPPGLNQPQHF.

V and J are TRBV20-1 and TRBJ2-7, with D unclear. The CDR3 covers 16 residues. The germline gives CDR1 DFQATT, CDR2 SNEGSKA (reference sequence). V lost 3 bases, J lost 2 bases, and 20 bases lay in between. In nucleotides, the CDR3 is TGCAGTGCTAGGTATTCGGGCGCCCGGCCTCCCTACGAGCAGTACTTC. This encodes CSARYSGARPPYEQYF.

This rearrangement joins TRBV29-1 to TRBJ2-6; unclear D gene. In germline, CDR1 is SQVTM, CDR2 ANQGSEA. Trimming took off 0 bases at V and 0 bases at J, with 6 bases between the two ends. The CDR3 length is 15 residues. CDR3: CSVEEVHSGANVLTF. The CDR3 bases are TGCAGCGTTGAAGAGGTTCACTCTGGGGCCAACGTCCTGACTTTC.

This clonotype came up many times. V and J are TRBV4-2 and TRBJ2-2, with D unclear. In germline, CDR1 is LGHNA, CDR2 YNFKEQ. Between the trimmed V and J ends, which lost 0 bases and 0 bases, there was a span of 11 bases. The CDR3 contains 17 residues. The DNA of the CDR3 is TGTGCCAGCAGCCAAGATGGAGTCTATACGAACACCGGGGAGCTGTTTTTT. Amino acid sequence: CASSQDGVYTNTGELFF.

This clonotype was detected once. The chain uses TRBV19 and TRBJ2-3, with 8 bases matching TRBD2. This CDR3 is built from 14 residues. V gave up 7 bases and J gave up 8 bases; unmatched junction bases: 11. Germline CDR1 and CDR2: LNHDA and SQIVND (reference sequence). CDR3 DNA: TGTGCCAGTACCCCAAGCGGGAGTAGCGGTACGCAGTATTTT. It encodes CASTPSGSSGTQYF.

V and J are TRBV7-9 and TRBJ2-1; 7 bases align to TRBD2. J gave up 10 bases and V 4 bases, and 1 base lay outside the gene matches. The CDR3 sequence is 11 residues long. CDR1 SEHNR and CDR2 FQNEAQ come from the germline V gene (reference sequence). The CDR3 loop reads CASSWGGEQFF. As DNA, the CDR3 is TGTGCCAGCAGCTGGGGGGGGGAGCAGTTCTTC.

The sample holds a few counts of this clonotype. CDR3: CASSGTSGREINNEQFF. The CDR3 DNA sequence: TGTGCCAGCAGCGGGACTAGCGGGAGGGAAATTAACAATGAGCAGTTCTTC. This rearrangement joins TRBV7-9 to TRBJ2-1; 16 bases are shared with TRBD2. Germline assignment: CDR1 SEHNR and CDR2 FQNEAQ (reference sequence). This CDR3 is 17 amino acids long. J was trimmed by 5 bases and V by 5 bases; bases with no gene match: 6.

In this sample, this clonotype turned up many times. This chain links TRBV5-1 with TRBJ1-1; TRBD1 aligns across 8 bases. The CDR3 length is 16 residues. Looked up from germline, CDR1 is SGHRS and CDR2 is YFSETQ. Losses at the gene ends were 4 bases for V and 4 bases for J; bases not matched to a gene: 12. The CDR3 protein is CASSNRTGTGFTEAFF. CDR3 DNA sequence: TGCGCCAGCAGCAACAGGACAGGGACTGGGTTCACTGAAGCTTTCTTT.

This sequence joins TRBV28 and TRBJ1-2; D may be TRBD1 (5 bases). The V and J ends lost 3 bases and 4 bases respectively, with 6 bases between them. Germline V gives CDR1 MDHEN, CDR2 SYDVKM. CDR3 length equals 12 residues. The chain's CDR3 is CASSFGGYGYTF. CDR3 nucleotide sequence: TGTGCCAGCAGTTTTGGGGGCTATGGCTACACCTTC.

The chain carries TRBV5-1 and TRBJ1-1, with TRBD1 matching 9 bases. The V gene end was trimmed by 4 bases and the J gene end by 6 bases; junction bases not matched to a gene: 10. The CDR3 contains 15 residues. Germline lookup yields CDR1 SGHRS and CDR2 YFSETQ. CDR3 sequence reads: CASSGEQGAFAEAFF. CDR3 sequence (DNA): TGCGCCAGCAGCGGGGAACAGGGGGCTTTTGCTGAAGCTTTCTTT.

This clonotype appeared a few times. The rearrangement uses TRBV9 and TRBJ2-7; the match to TRBD1 covers 7 bases. The CDR3 is 16 residues long. The junction had 7 bases not matched to a gene; V was cut back by 0 bases and J by 1 base. Germline CDR1 and CDR2: SGDLS and YYNGEE. CDR3 amino acids: CASSVEPGTVSYEQYF. The CDR3 DNA reads TGTGCCAGCAGCGTAGAACCCGGGACAGTATCCTACGAGCAGTACTTC.

The chain links TRBV15 to TRBJ1-2, with no clear D. Germline lookup yields CDR1 LNHNV and CDR2 YYDKDF (reference sequence). This CDR3 comprises 15 residues. V was trimmed by 4 bases and J by 0 bases, leaving 12 bases between them. In DNA form, the CDR3 reads TGTGCCACCAGCACGGTAGTCGCCTCTAACTATGGCTACACCTTC. Translated: CATSTVVASNYGYTF.

V gene TRBV10-3 combines with J gene TRBJ2-3; 9 bases match TRBD2. CDR3 length equals 14 residues. V was pared by 4 bases and J by 3 bases, with 2 bases of the junction left unmatched. Germline lookup yields CDR1 ENHRY and CDR2 SYGVKD. The CDR3 DNA reads as TGTGCCATCAGTGCTAGCGGGGTTACAGATACGCAGTATTTT. Amino acid sequence: CAISASGVTDTQYF.

The sample holds a few counts of this clonotype. V is TRBV27 and J is TRBJ2-7; 11 nucleotides line up with TRBD2. Losses at the gene ends were 0 bases for V and 3 bases for J; bases not matched to a gene: 13. This CDR3 is 19 amino acids long. From germline, CDR1 is MNHEY and CDR2 SMNVEV (reference sequence). The CDR3 bases are TGTGCCAGCAGTTTATCGAAACCCCTCGAGACTAGCGGGATCTACGAGCAGTACTTC. Amino acid sequence: CASSLSKPLETSGIYEQYF.

The rearrangement uses TRBV6-1 and TRBJ2-7; 10 nucleotides match TRBD1. The CDR3 is made up of 15 amino acids. Trimming took 5 bases from V and 2 from J; bases not matched to a gene: 6. In germline, CDR1 is MNHNS, CDR2 SASEGT. For the CDR3, the DNA is TGTGCCAGCAGTATCGGGACAGGGGTAGCCTACGAGCAGTACTTC. Its protein is CASSIGTGVAYEQYF.

The genes are TRBV7-6 and TRBJ2-7; weak D call: TRBD2 (6 bases). This CDR3 contains 15 residues. Trimming shortened V by 5 bases and J by 3 bases, and 17 bases separated the two germline ends. The germline CDR1 and CDR2 sequences are SGHVS and FNYEAQ. This CDR3 reads CASSRGLPFFYEQYF. In nucleotides, the CDR3 is TGTGCCAGCAGCCGGGGACTCCCGTTTTTCTACGAGCAGTACTTC.

The chain has TRBV9 and TRBJ2-1; TRBD2 aligns across 8 bases. Germline V lookup: CDR1 SGDLS, CDR2 YYNGEE. The CDR3 has 16 amino acids. Unmatched junction bases numbered 11, after V lost 3 bases and J lost 6 bases. The DNA of the CDR3 is TGTGCCAGCAGCGCTCCCTTAGCGGGGAGTCGCAATGAGCAGTTCTTC. Its translation: CASSAPLAGSRNEQFF.

This clonotype was detected many times. The genes are TRBV6-1 and TRBJ2-3; D perhaps matches TRBD2 (6 bases). V lost 5 bases and J 5 bases, leaving 14 bases between the germline ends. This CDR3 is 14 amino acids long. Germline CDR1 MNHNS, CDR2 SASEGT. CDR3 amino acids: CASSPGRTIDTQYF. The DNA of the CDR3 is TGTGCCAGCAGTCCCGGGAGAACGATAGATACGCAGTATTTT.

This clonotype was recorded once. This may be a read error, as it is one base from a much larger clone. In nucleotides, the CDR3 is TGTGTCAGCAGTGAGGAGGGGACCAATCAGCCCCAGCATTTT. This encodes CVSSEEGTNQPQHF. This rearrangement joins TRBV2 to TRBJ1-5; D perhaps matches TRBD1 (5 bases). Germline V gives CDR1 SNHLY, CDR2 FYNNEI. This CDR3 region has 14 residues.

In its sample, this clonotype was seen many times. The rearrangement uses TRBV7-8 and TRBJ2-2, with 11 bases fitting TRBD2. With V trimmed by 1 base and J by 7 bases, 8 bases remained unmatched. CDR1 is SGHVS, CDR2 FQNEAQ, per germline. This CDR3 has 17 amino acids. The CDR3 region is CASSLGVAGGIDGELFF. Here the CDR3 DNA reads TGTGCCAGCAGCTTAGGAGTAGCGGGGGGGATCGACGGGGAGCTGTTTTTT.

This clonotype appeared a few times. This chain uses TRBV12-3 or TRBV12-4 with TRBJ2-1; TRBD2 matches 15 bases. CDR3 size: 18 residues. Unmatched junction bases numbered 3, after V lost 3 bases and J lost 0 bases. This CDR3 is CASSLGLAGGSSYNEQFF. The CDR3 nucleotides are TGTGCCAGCAGTTTGGGACTAGCGGGAGGTAGCTCCTACAATGAGCAGTTCTTC.